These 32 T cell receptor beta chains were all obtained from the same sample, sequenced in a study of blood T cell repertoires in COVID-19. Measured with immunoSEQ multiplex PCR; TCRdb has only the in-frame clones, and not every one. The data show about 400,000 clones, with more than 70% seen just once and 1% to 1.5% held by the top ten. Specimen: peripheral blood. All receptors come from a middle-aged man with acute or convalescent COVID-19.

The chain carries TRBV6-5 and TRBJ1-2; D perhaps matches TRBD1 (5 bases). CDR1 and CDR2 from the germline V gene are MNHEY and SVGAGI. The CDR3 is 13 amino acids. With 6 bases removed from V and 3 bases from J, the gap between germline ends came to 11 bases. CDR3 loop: CASSRQIHYGYTF. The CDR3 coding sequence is TGTGCCAGCAGCCGACAGATACACTATGGCTACACCTTC.

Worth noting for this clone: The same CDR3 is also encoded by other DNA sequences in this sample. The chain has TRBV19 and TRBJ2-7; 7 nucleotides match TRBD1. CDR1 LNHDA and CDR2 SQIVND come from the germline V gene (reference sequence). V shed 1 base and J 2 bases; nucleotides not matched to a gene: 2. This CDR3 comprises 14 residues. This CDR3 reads CASSIGGGPYEQYF. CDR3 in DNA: TGTGCCAGTAGTATAGGAGGGGGCCCCTACGAGCAGTACTTC.

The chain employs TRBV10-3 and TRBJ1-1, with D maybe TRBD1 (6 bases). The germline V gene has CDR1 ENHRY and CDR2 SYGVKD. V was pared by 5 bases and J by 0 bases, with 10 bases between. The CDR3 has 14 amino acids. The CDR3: CAISPQGLNTEAFF. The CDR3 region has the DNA TGTGCCATCAGTCCACAGGGCTTGAACACTGAAGCTTTCTTT.

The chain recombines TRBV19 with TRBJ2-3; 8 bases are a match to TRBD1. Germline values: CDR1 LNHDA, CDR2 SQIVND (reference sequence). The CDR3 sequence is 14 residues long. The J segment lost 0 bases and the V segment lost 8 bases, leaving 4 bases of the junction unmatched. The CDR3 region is CASFDRGSTDTQYF. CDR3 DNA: TGTGCCAGTTTTGACAGGGGCAGCACAGATACGCAGTATTTT.

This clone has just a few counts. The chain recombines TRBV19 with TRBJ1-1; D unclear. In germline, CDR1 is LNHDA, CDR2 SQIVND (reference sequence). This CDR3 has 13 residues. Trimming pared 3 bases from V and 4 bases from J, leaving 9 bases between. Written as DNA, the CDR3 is TGTGCCAGTAGTATTATACGCGGCACTGAAGCTTTCTTT. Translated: CASSIIRGTEAFF.

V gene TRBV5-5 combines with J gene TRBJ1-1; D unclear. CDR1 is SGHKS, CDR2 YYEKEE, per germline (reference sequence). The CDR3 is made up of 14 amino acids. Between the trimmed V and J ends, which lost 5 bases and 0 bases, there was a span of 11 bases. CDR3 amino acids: CASRYGGMNTEAFF. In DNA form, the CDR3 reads TGTGCCAGCAGATACGGAGGGATGAACACTGAAGCTTTCTTT.

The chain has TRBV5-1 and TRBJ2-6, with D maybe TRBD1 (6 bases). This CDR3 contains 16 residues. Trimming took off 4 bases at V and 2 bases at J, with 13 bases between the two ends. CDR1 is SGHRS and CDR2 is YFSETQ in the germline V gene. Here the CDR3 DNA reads TGCGCCAGCAGCCTCCTAACAGGGCCTGGGGCCAACGTCCTGACTTTC. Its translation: CASSLLTGPGANVLTF. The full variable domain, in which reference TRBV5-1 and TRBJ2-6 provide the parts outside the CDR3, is KAGVTQTPRYLIKTRGQQVTLSCSPISGHRSVSWYQQTPGQGLQFLFEYFSETQRNKGNFPGRFSGRQFSNSRSEMNVSTLELGDSALYLCASSLLTGPGANVLTFGAGSRLTVL.

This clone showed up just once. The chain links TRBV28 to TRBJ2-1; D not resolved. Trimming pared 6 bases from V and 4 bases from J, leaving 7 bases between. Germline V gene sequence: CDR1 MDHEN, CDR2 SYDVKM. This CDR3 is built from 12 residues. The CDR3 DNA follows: TGTGCCAGCAGCTCCCTTTACAATGAGCAGTTCTTC. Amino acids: CASSSLYNEQFF. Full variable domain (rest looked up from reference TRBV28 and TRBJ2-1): DVKVTQSSRYLVKRTGEKVFLECVQDMDHENMFWYRQDPGLGLRLIYFSYDVKMKEKGDIPEGYSVSREKKERFSLILESASTNQTSMYLCASSSLYNEQFFGPGTRLTVL.

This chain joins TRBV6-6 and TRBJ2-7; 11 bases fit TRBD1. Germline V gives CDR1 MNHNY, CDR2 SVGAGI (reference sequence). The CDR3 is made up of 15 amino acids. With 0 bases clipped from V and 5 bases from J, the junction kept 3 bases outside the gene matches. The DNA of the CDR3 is TGTGCCAGCAGTTACTCGGGGGACAGGGGGGACGAGCAGTACTTC. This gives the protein CASSYSGDRGDEQYF.

Here the CDR3 DNA reads TGTGCCAGCAGCCTAGTTGGGACAGGGGGTAACAATCAGCCCCAGCATTTT. It specifies CASSLVGTGGNNQPQHF. The chain employs TRBV4-2 and TRBJ1-5, with 11 nucleotides matching TRBD1. The CDR3 has 17 amino acids. V was clipped by 4 bases and J by 3 bases; unmatched bases: 8. Germline assignment: CDR1 LGHNA and CDR2 YNFKEQ.

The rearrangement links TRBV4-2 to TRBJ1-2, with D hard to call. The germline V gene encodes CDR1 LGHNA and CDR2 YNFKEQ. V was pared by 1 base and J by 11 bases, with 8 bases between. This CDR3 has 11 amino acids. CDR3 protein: CASSQARVYTF. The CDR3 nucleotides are TGTGCCAGCAGCCAAGCTCGTGTTTACACCTTC.

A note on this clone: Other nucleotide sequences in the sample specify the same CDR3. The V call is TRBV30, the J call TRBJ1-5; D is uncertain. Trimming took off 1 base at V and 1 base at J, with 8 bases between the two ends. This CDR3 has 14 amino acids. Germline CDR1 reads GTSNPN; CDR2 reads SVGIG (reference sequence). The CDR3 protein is CAWSGGYSNQPQHF. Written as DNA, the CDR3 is TGTGCCTGGAGTGGAGGGTACAGCAATCAGCCCCAGCATTTT.

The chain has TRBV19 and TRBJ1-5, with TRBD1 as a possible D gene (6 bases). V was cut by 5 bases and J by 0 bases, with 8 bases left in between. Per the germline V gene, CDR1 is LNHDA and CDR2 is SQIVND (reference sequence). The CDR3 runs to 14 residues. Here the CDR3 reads CASSPGVSNQPQHF. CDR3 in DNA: TGTGCCAGTAGTCCAGGGGTTAGCAATCAGCCCCAGCATTTT.

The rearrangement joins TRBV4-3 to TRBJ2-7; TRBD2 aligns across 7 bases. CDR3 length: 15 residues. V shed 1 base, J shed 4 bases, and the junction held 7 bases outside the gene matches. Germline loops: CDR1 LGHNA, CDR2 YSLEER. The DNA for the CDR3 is TGCGCCAGCAGCCAAGTTCGGCAGGGAGGGTACGAGCAGTACTTC. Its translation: CASSQVRQGGYEQYF.

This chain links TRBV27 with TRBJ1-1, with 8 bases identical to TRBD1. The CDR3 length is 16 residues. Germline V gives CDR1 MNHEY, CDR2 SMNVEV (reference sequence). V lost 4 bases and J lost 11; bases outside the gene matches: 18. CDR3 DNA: TGTGCCAGCAGTTCACCTCAGGGGGCTGATCCCTTGAAGGCTTTCTTT. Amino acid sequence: CASSSPQGADPLKAFF.

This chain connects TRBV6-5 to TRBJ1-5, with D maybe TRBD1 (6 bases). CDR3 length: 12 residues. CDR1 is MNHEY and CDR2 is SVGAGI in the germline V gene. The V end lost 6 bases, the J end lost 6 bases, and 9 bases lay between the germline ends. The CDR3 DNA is TGTGCCAGCAGGAGGGGGAGTCAGCCCCAGCATTTT. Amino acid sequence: CASRRGSQPQHF.

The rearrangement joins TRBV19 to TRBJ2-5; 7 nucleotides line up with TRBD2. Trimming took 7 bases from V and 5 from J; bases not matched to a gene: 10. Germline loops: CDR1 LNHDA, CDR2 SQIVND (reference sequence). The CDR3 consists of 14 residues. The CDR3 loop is CASKGDGRRETQYF. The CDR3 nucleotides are TGTGCCAGTAAGGGTGACGGGAGGCGGGAGACCCAGTACTTC.

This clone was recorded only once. The CDR3 reads CASSSPGTEAFF. As DNA, the CDR3 is TGTGCCAGCAGTTCCCCAGGCACTGAAGCTTTCTTT. The gene calls are TRBV6-2 or TRBV6-3 and TRBJ1-1; unclear D gene. The germline V and J ends were trimmed by 4 bases and 4 bases, with 7 bases remaining between them. The CDR3 has 12 amino acids. Per germline, CDR1 MNHEY and CDR2 SVGEGT.

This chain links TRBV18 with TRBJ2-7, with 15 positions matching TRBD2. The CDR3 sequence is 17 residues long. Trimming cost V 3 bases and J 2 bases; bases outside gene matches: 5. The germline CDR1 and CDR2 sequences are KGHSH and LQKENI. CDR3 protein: CASSPGLAGGPTYEQYF. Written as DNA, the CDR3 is TGTGCCAGCTCACCGGGACTAGCGGGGGGTCCAACCTACGAGCAGTACTTC. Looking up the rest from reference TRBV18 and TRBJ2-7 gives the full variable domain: NAGVMQNPRHLVRRRGQEARLRCSPMKGHSHVYWYRQLPEEGLKFMVYLQKENIIDESGMPKERFSAEFPKEGPSILRIQQVVRGDSAAYFCASSPGLAGGPTYEQYFGPGTRLTVT.

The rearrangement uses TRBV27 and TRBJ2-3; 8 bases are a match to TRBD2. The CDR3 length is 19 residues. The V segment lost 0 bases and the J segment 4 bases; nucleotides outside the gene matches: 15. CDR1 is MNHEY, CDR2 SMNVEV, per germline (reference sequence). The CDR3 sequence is CASSLSMGSVGGASDTQYF. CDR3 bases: TGTGCCAGCAGTTTATCCATGGGGTCCGTCGGGGGGGCCTCAGATACGCAGTATTTT.

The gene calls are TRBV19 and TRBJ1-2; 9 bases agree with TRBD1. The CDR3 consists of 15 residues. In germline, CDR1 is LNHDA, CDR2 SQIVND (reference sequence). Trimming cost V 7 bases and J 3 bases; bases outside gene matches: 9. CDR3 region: CASIPQGQGHYGYTF. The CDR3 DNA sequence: TGTGCCAGTATCCCCCAAGGACAGGGGCACTATGGCTACACCTTC.

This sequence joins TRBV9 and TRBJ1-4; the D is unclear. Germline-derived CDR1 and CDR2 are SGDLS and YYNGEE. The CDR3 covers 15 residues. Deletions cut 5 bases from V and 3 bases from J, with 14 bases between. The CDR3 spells CASSGNSPANEKLFF. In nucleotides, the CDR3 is TGTGCCAGCAGTGGTAATTCGCCGGCTAATGAAAAACTGTTTTTT.

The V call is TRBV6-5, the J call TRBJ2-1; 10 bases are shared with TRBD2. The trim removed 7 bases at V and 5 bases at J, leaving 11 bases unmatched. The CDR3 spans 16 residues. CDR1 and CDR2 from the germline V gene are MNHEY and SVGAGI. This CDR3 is CASTYSLAGANNEQFF. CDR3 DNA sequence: TGTGCCAGCACTTATAGCCTAGCGGGGGCAAACAATGAGCAGTTCTTC.

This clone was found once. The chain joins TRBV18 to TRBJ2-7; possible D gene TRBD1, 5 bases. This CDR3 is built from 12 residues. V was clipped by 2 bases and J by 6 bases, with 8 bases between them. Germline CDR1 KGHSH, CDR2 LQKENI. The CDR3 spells CASSPWGGEQYF. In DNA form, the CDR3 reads TGTGCCAGCTCACCATGGGGCGGCGAGCAGTACTTC.

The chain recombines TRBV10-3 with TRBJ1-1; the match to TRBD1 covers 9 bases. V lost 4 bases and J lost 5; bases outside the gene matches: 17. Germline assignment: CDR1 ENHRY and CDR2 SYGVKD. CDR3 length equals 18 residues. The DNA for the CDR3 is TGTGCCATCAGTGTCTCTCGCGGACAGGGGCTTTTGGTAACTGAAGCTTTCTTT. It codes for CAISVSRGQGLLVTEAFF.

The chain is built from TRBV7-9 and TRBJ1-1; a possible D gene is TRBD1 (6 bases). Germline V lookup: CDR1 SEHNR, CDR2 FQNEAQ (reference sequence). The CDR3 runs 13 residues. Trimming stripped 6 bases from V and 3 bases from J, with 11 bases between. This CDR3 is CASRYGTHTEAFF. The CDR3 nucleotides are TGTGCCAGCAGGTATGGGACACACACTGAAGCTTTCTTT.

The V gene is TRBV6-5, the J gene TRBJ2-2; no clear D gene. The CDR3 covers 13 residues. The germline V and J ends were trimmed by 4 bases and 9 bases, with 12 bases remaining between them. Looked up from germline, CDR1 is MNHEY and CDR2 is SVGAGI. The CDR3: CASSSVSPRELFF. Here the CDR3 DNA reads TGTGCCAGCAGTTCCGTTAGTCCCCGGGAGCTGTTTTTT.

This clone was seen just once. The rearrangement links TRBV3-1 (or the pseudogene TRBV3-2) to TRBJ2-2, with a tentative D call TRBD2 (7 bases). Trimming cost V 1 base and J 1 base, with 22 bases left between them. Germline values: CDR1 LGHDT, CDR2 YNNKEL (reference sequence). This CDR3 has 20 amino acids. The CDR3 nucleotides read TGTGCCAGCAGCCAAGCTGTTGGGGCGGGGGCTTACCTGAACACCGGGGAGCTGTTTTTT. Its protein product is CASSQAVGAGAYLNTGELFF.

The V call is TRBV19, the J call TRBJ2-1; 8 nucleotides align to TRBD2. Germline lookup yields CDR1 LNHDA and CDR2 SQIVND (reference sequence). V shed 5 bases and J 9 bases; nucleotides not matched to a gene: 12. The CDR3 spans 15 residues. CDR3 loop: CASSDQGLAGREQFF. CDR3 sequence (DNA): TGTGCCAGTAGTGACCAAGGACTAGCCGGTCGTGAGCAGTTCTTC. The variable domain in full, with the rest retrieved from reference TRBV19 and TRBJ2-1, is DGGITQSPKYLFRKEGQNVTLSCEQNLNHDAMYWYRQDPGQGLRLIYYSQIVNDFQKGDIAEGYSVSREKKESFPLTVTSAQKNPTAFYLCASSDQGLAGREQFFGPGTRLTVL.

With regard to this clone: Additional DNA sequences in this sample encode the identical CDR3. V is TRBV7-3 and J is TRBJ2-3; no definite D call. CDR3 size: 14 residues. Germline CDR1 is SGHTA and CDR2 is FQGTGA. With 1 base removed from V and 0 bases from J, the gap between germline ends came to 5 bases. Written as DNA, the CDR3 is TGTGCCAGCAGCTTAATGTCTAGCACAGATACGCAGTATTTT. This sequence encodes CASSLMSSTDTQYF. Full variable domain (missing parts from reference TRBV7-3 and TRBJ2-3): GAGVSQTPSNKVTEKGKYVELRCDPISGHTALYWYRQSLGQGPEFLIYFQGTGAADDSGLPNDRFFAVRPEGSVSTLKIQRTERGDSAVYLCASSLMSSTDTQYFGPGTRLTVL.

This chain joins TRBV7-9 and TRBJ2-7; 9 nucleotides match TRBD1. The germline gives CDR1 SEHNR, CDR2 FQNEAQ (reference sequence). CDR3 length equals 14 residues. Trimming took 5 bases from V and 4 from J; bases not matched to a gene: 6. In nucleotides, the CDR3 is TGTGCCAGCAGCCCTGGACAGGGGTTGTACGAGCAGTACTTC. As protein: CASSPGQGLYEQYF.

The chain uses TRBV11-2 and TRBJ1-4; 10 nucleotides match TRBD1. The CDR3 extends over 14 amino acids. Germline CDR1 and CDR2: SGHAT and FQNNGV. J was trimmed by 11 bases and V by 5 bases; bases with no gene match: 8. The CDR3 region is CASSLDRGVRKLFF. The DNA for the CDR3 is TGTGCCAGCAGCCTGGACAGGGGGGTTCGGAAACTGTTTTTT.